The 31 T cell receptor beta chains listed next were all sequenced from one sample in a study of blood T cell repertoires in COVID-19. Some clones are missing from TCRdb's copy, which holds only in-frame ones; the method was immunoSEQ multiplex PCR. The repertoire includes almost 250,000 clones, roughly 91% of them detected once, and over 4% sits in the top ten. The sequenced sample consisted of PBMCs or T cells enriched from blood (not recorded which). The receptor source for this set is a woman aged 30 to 39 who had recovered from COVID-19.

The rearrangement uses TRBV28 and TRBJ2-7, with TRBD1 matching 10 bases. The CDR3 consists of 14 residues. From germline, CDR1 is MDHEN and CDR2 SYDVKM. Trimming at V came to 5 bases and at J to 3 bases, leaving 4 bases not matched to a gene. CDR3 in DNA: TGTGCCAGCAGTCCCCGGGACAGGGGCTACGAGCAGTACTTC. It is translated as CASSPRDRGYEQYF.

This chain joins TRBV4-2 and TRBJ2-1, with a possible D match to TRBD1 (5 bases). The CDR3 has 16 amino acids. Looked up from germline, CDR1 is LGHNA and CDR2 is YNFKEQ. The V and J ends lost 0 bases and 4 bases respectively, with 13 bases between them. The DNA for the CDR3 is TGTGCCAGCAGCCAAGATTTAGGACAAGTATACAATGAGCAGTTCTTC. This codes for CASSQDLGQVYNEQFF.

The V gene is TRBV3-1 (or the pseudogene TRBV3-2), the J gene TRBJ2-2; D unclear. The V gene's germline CDR1 is LGHDT and CDR2 YNNKEL (reference sequence). The CDR3 has 13 residues. The V gene lost 4 bases and the J gene lost 1 base, with 4 bases spanning the gap. The CDR3 region is CASSLLNTGELFF. The CDR3 DNA is TGTGCCAGCAGCCTACTGAACACCGGGGAGCTGTTTTTT.

This chain links TRBV30 with TRBJ1-6; D is uncertain. This CDR3 contains 15 residues. Germline V gene sequence: CDR1 GTSNPN, CDR2 SVGIG (reference sequence). V gave up 1 base and J gave up 10 bases, with 17 bases separating them. The CDR3: CAWSGGLEIGSPLHF. The CDR3 nucleotides read TGTGCCTGGAGTGGAGGTCTAGAAATTGGGTCACCCCTCCACTTT.

This chain connects TRBV6-5 to TRBJ2-1; TRBD2 agrees at 9 bases. The CDR3 runs to 15 residues. Germline V gene sequence: CDR1 MNHEY, CDR2 SVGAGI. Unmatched junction bases numbered 11, after V lost 10 bases and J lost 4 bases. DNA of the CDR3: TGTGCCACCAGGTTAGCGGGGGACGTATACAATGAGCAGTTCTTC. Protein: CATRLAGDVYNEQFF.

The V and J genes are TRBV28 and TRBJ1-5, with 9 bases lining up with TRBD1. CDR1 is MDHEN and CDR2 is SYDVKM in the germline V gene. The CDR3 has 14 amino acids. V trimming: 3 bases; J trimming: 7 bases; junction bases outside the gene matches: 4. CDR3 loop: CASSLGTGRQPQHF. The CDR3 region has the DNA TGTGCCAGCAGTTTGGGGACAGGGAGGCAGCCCCAGCATTTT.

This clone was seen a few times. The chain employs TRBV9 and TRBJ1-2, with 10 positions matching TRBD1. Looked up from germline, CDR1 is SGDLS and CDR2 is YYNGEE. The CDR3 spans 16 residues. The V gene end was trimmed by 0 bases and the J gene end by 4 bases; junction bases not matched to a gene: 6. In DNA, the CDR3 is TGTGCCAGCAGCGTAGGGGACAGGGGCGTTATCTATGGCTACACCTTC. Protein: CASSVGDRGVIYGYTF.

The chain has TRBV25-1 and TRBJ2-5; TRBD2 aligns across 9 bases. This CDR3 comprises 13 residues. Losses at the gene ends were 11 bases for V and 2 bases for J; bases not matched to a gene: 6. Germline loops: CDR1 MGHDK, CDR2 SYGVNS. In nucleotides, the CDR3 is TGTGCCGCGACTAGCGGACTTCAAGAGACCCAGTACTTC. Translation gives CAATSGLQETQYF.

This chain uses TRBV19 with TRBJ1-1, with 8 bases fitting TRBD1. This CDR3 spans 13 amino acids. J was trimmed by 2 bases and V by 7 bases; bases with no gene match: 3. Germline V gene sequence: CDR1 LNHDA, CDR2 SQIVND (reference sequence). CDR3 region: CASTQGANTEAFF. In DNA, the CDR3 is TGTGCCAGTACTCAGGGGGCAAACACTGAAGCTTTCTTT.

The rearrangement uses TRBV18 and TRBJ1-2; 8 bases are a match to TRBD1. Germline CDR1 and CDR2: KGHSH and LQKENI. J was trimmed by 8 bases and V by 0 bases; bases with no gene match: 8. The CDR3 consists of 15 residues. CDR3 protein: CASSPPADRVAGYTF. The CDR3 DNA reads TGTGCCAGCTCACCACCGGCGGACAGGGTGGCAGGCTACACCTTC.

The V gene is TRBV15, the J gene TRBJ2-7; TRBD2 agrees at 10 bases. This CDR3 has 14 residues. The germline V gene has CDR1 LNHNV and CDR2 YYDKDF (reference sequence). After removal of 4 bases from V and 3 bases from J, the junction contained 3 bases not matched to a gene. CDR3 in amino acids: CATSITSGVYEQYF. The CDR3 coding sequence is TGTGCCACCAGCATCACTAGCGGGGTCTACGAGCAGTACTTC.

This clone was seen a handful of times. The J gene is TRBJ2-3, the V gene TRBV5-4; 10 positions agree with TRBD1. With V trimmed by 3 bases and J by 3 bases, 4 bases remained unmatched. The CDR3 loop spans 15 amino acids. In germline, CDR1 is SGHNT, CDR2 YYREEE (reference sequence). The CDR3 spells CASSSRQGATDTQYF. The CDR3 bases are TGTGCCAGCAGCTCCCGACAGGGGGCGACAGATACGCAGTATTTT.

DNA of the CDR3: TGTGCCAGCAGTTTAGCCACTGGGGGGGCCGGGGAGCTGTTTTTT. Translating gives CASSLATGGAGELFF. The V gene is TRBV27, the J gene TRBJ2-2; 7 positions agree with TRBD2. The CDR3 is 15 residues long. J gave up 6 bases and V 2 bases, and 6 bases lay outside the gene matches. Germline V CDR1 and CDR2: MNHEY, SMNVEV (reference sequence).

This sequence joins TRBV5-1 and TRBJ1-3; weak D call: TRBD1 (5 bases). Looked up from germline, CDR1 is SGHRS and CDR2 is YFSETQ. Trimming left V 0 bases short and J 4 bases short, with 14 bases between. The CDR3 covers 16 residues. In DNA, the CDR3 is TGCGCCAGCAGCTTGGTAACAGGCCGATCAGGAAACACCATATATTTT. Translated, it gives CASSLVTGRSGNTIYF.

J is TRBJ2-6 and V is TRBV7-6; 7 bases match TRBD1. There are 19 residues in the CDR3. Germline CDR1 is SGHVS and CDR2 is FNYEAQ. V was pared by 5 bases and J by 0 bases, with 13 bases of the junction left unmatched. The CDR3: CASSARPGQAGSGANVLTF. The CDR3 DNA is TGTGCCAGCAGCGCAAGGCCCGGACAGGCGGGCTCTGGGGCCAACGTCCTGACTTTC.

The chain combines TRBV6-5 with TRBJ1-1; 7 bases agree with TRBD1. The J segment lost 2 bases and the V segment lost 8 bases, leaving 5 bases of the junction unmatched. CDR3 length: 13 amino acids. Per germline, CDR1 MNHEY and CDR2 SVGAGI. The CDR3 protein is CASFRTGNTEAFF. The CDR3 DNA reads TGTGCCAGCTTCCGGACAGGCAACACTGAAGCTTTCTTT.

The chain combines TRBV29-1 with TRBJ2-7, with 9 bases lining up with TRBD1. The CDR3 is 12 residues long. Germline CDR1 SQVTM, CDR2 ANQGSEA. Unmatched junction bases numbered 4, after V lost 4 bases and J lost 6 bases. CDR3 loop: CSVGDRAFEQYF. The DNA for the CDR3 is TGCAGCGTTGGGGACAGGGCTTTCGAGCAGTACTTC.

The chain uses TRBV28 and TRBJ1-4; 8 positions agree with TRBD1. There are 18 residues in the CDR3. CDR1 and CDR2 (germline): MDHEN, SYDVKM. The J segment lost 5 bases and the V segment lost 8 bases, leaving 19 bases of the junction unmatched. The CDR3 spells CASRLRVGTGALNEKLFF. CDR3 nucleotides: TGTGCCAGCCGCCTTAGGGTAGGGACAGGCGCGCTAAATGAAAAACTGTTTTTT.

The chain links TRBV19 to TRBJ1-1; TRBD1 is a possible D gene (5 bases). This CDR3 region has 15 residues. Germline CDR1 and CDR2: LNHDA and SQIVND (reference sequence). Trimming removed 5 bases at V and 0 bases at J, with 13 bases between. In DNA, the CDR3 is TGTGCCAGTAGTCCCCTTGGAGGGGTGAACACTGAAGCTTTCTTT. It specifies CASSPLGGVNTEAFF.

The V gene is TRBV27, the J gene TRBJ2-3, with TRBD2 matching over 10 bases. The V gene end was trimmed by 3 bases and the J gene end by 5 bases; junction bases not matched to a gene: 5. The germline V gene encodes CDR1 MNHEY and CDR2 SMNVEV (reference sequence). The CDR3 runs to 15 residues. CDR3 protein: CASSFLRTSGDTQYF. CDR3 coding DNA: TGTGCCAGCAGTTTCCTTAGGACTAGCGGAGATACGCAGTATTTT.

A single count supports this clone. In DNA, the CDR3 is TGTGCCAGCAGCCTGGTCGGGGGGTACACAGATACGCAGTATTTT. Its protein product is CASSLVGGYTDTQYF. The V call is TRBV7-3, the J call TRBJ2-3; 7 positions match TRBD2. CDR3 length equals 15 residues. Trimming cost V 5 bases and J 2 bases; bases outside gene matches: 7. Germline V lookup: CDR1 SGHTA, CDR2 FQGTGA.

V usage is TRBV4-3 and J usage is TRBJ1-1; a weak D match, TRBD1 (6 bases). V lost 0 bases and J lost 11, with 19 bases in between. This CDR3 spans 15 amino acids. Germline CDR1 and CDR2: LGHNA and YSLEER. The CDR3 DNA is TGCGCCAGCAGCCAAGAGACAGGCATCTCCGGTGAGGCTTTCTTT. Protein: CASSQETGISGEAFF.

The V gene is TRBV28, the J gene TRBJ1-5, with a tentative D call TRBD1 (6 bases). This CDR3 comprises 18 residues. V was pared by 3 bases and J by 11 bases, with 29 bases between. CDR1 is MDHEN and CDR2 is SYDVKM in the germline V gene. The CDR3: CASSLRDGTSKPLSAQHF. CDR3 sequence (DNA): TGTGCCAGCAGTTTGAGAGATGGGACATCTAAACCCCTATCAGCCCAGCATTTT.

The chain couples TRBV21-1 to TRBJ2-7; no check of the table's D call, TRBD1, against the DNA was made. TRBV21-1 is an annotated pseudogene. The CDR3 has 16 residues. CDR3 DNA: TGTGCCAGCAGCACCGAGGACAGGGGGCCTTCCTACGAGCAGTACTTC. Protein sequence: CASSTEDRGPSYEQYF.

This clone was picked up one time. V is TRBV25-1 and J is TRBJ2-3; D uncertain. Germline CDR1 and CDR2: MGHDK and SYGVNS. The V end was cut by 10 bases, the J end by 4 bases, with 9 bases between. This CDR3 region has 11 residues. This chain's CDR3 is CATAVSDTQYF. CDR3 in DNA: TGTGCCACCGCGGTGTCAGATACGCAGTATTTT.

The rearrangement uses TRBV7-9 and TRBJ2-1; possible D gene TRBD2, 6 bases. Deletions cut 3 bases from V and 0 bases from J, with 9 bases between. The CDR3 contains 15 residues. The germline gives CDR1 SEHNR, CDR2 FQNEAQ (reference sequence). The CDR3 reads CASSFMGGSYNEQFF. The CDR3, as DNA: TGTGCCAGCAGCTTTATGGGGGGCTCCTACAATGAGCAGTTCTTC.

The chain joins TRBV19 to TRBJ1-5; TRBD1 matches 9 bases. V lost 4 bases, J lost 2 bases, and 6 bases stayed unmatched. The CDR3 has 16 residues. The germline gives CDR1 LNHDA, CDR2 SQIVND (reference sequence). This chain's CDR3 is CASSTRQGGGNQPQHF. Written as DNA, the CDR3 is TGTGCCAGTAGTACTCGACAGGGGGGAGGCAATCAGCCCCAGCATTTT.

The chain has TRBV7-2 and TRBJ1-3; no firm D call. Germline CDR1 reads SGHTA; CDR2 reads FQGNSA. Trimming shortened V by 1 base and J by 0 bases, and 10 bases separated the two germline ends. The CDR3 extends over 16 amino acids. The DNA of the CDR3 is TGTGCCAGCAGCTTAGTTGGCGGAAACTCTGGAAACACCATATATTTT. Protein: CASSLVGGNSGNTIYF.

The chain uses TRBV4-2 and TRBJ2-2; 11 bases align to TRBD2. Germline trimming cut 4 bases from V and 1 base from J; bases unmatched to any gene: 5. Germline lookup yields CDR1 LGHNA and CDR2 YNFKEQ. The CDR3 runs to 17 residues. The CDR3 nucleotides are TGTGCCAGCAGCCCGTTCGGGACTAGCGGGAACACCGGGGAGCTGTTTTTT. It is translated as CASSPFGTSGNTGELFF.

The gene calls are TRBV11-1 and TRBJ2-2; D unclear. The CDR3 loop spans 12 amino acids. V gave up 1 base and J gave up 10 bases, with 7 bases separating them. Looked up from germline, CDR1 is SGHAT and CDR2 is FQDESV (reference sequence). In DNA form, the CDR3 reads TGTGCCAGCAGCTTAGACAGAGAGGAGCTGTTTTTT. Its protein product is CASSLDREELFF.

V and J are TRBV7-2 and TRBJ1-1; the match to TRBD1 covers 7 bases. The trim removed 4 bases at V and 0 bases at J, leaving 5 bases unmatched. In germline, CDR1 is SGHTA, CDR2 FQGNSA. The CDR3 runs to 15 residues. The CDR3 protein is CASSSTTGMNTEAFF. As DNA, the CDR3 is TGTGCCAGCAGCTCGACGACAGGGATGAACACTGAAGCTTTCTTT.